The 21 T cell receptor beta chains below all came from one sample that was sequenced in a study of shared clonotypes between healthy human individuals. The table came from immunoSEQ multiplex PCR; TCRdb's copy has only in-frame clones and leaves some out. Of a few hundred thousand clones in the sample, around 95% are singletons; the top ten hold around 0.11%. CD8 cells classed as naive were CD45RO-negative and positively selected for CCR7, excluding terminally differentiated effector memory CD45RA+ cells. The sequenced sample consisted of naive CD8+ T cells sorted from blood. These TCRs come from a woman in her twenties or thirties in good health.

V usage is TRBV30 and J usage is TRBJ2-1, with D possibly matching TRBD2 (5 bases). Germline CDR1 and CDR2: GTSNPN and SVGIG (reference sequence). Trimming removed 2 bases at V and 8 bases at J, with 22 bases between. The length of the CDR3 is 16 residues. The CDR3 region has the DNA TGTGCCTGGAGTCCCGGAGCGGCCCTCATTGACGATGAGCAGTTCTTC. Encoded protein: CAWSPGAALIDDEQFF.

The chain has TRBV13 and TRBJ2-7; D gene unclear. The CDR3 has 13 residues. Trimming cost V 1 base and J 2 bases, with 6 bases left between them. Looked up from germline, CDR1 is PRHDT and CDR2 is FYEKMQ (reference sequence). The CDR3 loop is CASSLEGAYEQYF. As DNA, the CDR3 is TGTGCCAGCAGCTTAGAAGGAGCCTACGAGCAGTACTTC.

About this clone: Additional DNA sequences in this sample encode the identical CDR3. This chain's CDR3 is CASSLASQETQYF. For the CDR3, the DNA is TGTGCCAGCAGTCTAGCCAGCCAAGAGACCCAGTACTTC. V gene TRBV13 combines with J gene TRBJ2-5; tentatively, D is TRBD2 (5 bases). The CDR3 totals 13 residues. Deletions cut 6 bases from V and 1 base from J, with 9 bases between. Germline assignment: CDR1 PRHDT and CDR2 FYEKMQ (reference sequence). The full variable domain, with the rest looked up from reference TRBV13 and TRBJ2-5, is AAGVIQSPRHLIKEKRETATLKCYPIPRHDTVYWYQQGPGQDPQFLISFYEKMQSDKGSIPDRFSAQQFSDYHSELNMSSLELGDSALYFCASSLASQETQYFGPGTRLLVL.

J is TRBJ2-5 and V is TRBV28; 7 bases line up with TRBD1. The junction had 6 bases not matched to a gene; V was cut back by 4 bases and J by 1 base. Germline CDR1 is MDHEN and CDR2 is SYDVKM. This CDR3 is 15 amino acids long. The CDR3 DNA reads TGTGCCAGCAGTTCCCGGACAGGAATCCAAGAGACCCAGTACTTC. Protein sequence: CASSSRTGIQETQYF.

The rearrangement links TRBV2 to TRBJ2-5; no clear D. With 7 bases removed from V and 11 bases from J, the gap between germline ends came to 11 bases. The CDR3 is 10 residues long. The germline gives CDR1 SNHLY, CDR2 FYNNEI. Here the CDR3 DNA reads TGTGCCAGCAAGGCCGAACAGCAGTACTTC. It specifies CASKAEQQYF.

The CDR3 is CASGIAGVSNEQFF. The DNA for the CDR3 is TGTGCCAGCGGAATAGCGGGAGTAAGTAATGAGCAGTTCTTC. This sequence joins TRBV27 and TRBJ2-1; TRBD2 agrees at 9 bases. Per germline, CDR1 MNHEY and CDR2 SMNVEV (reference sequence). The V gene end was trimmed by 8 bases and the J gene end by 7 bases; junction bases not matched to a gene: 9. The CDR3 has 14 residues.

This rearrangement joins TRBV28 to TRBJ1-2; 9 nucleotides agree with TRBD1. CDR3 size: 17 residues. V shed 6 bases and J 2 bases; nucleotides not matched to a gene: 13. Germline assignment: CDR1 MDHEN and CDR2 SYDVKM. The CDR3 sequence is CASSVMRWGTGNYGYTF. The DNA for the CDR3 is TGTGCCAGCAGCGTTATGCGGTGGGGGACAGGGAACTATGGCTACACCTTC.

This clone was recorded once. The chain employs TRBV7-6 and TRBJ2-7; 7 positions match TRBD1. The V segment lost 4 bases and the J segment 3 bases; nucleotides outside the gene matches: 3. Germline V CDR1 and CDR2: SGHVS, FNYEAQ. The CDR3 sequence is 13 residues long. CDR3 sequence (DNA): TGTGCCAGCAGCTCGGGACAGCACTACGAGCAGTACTTC. Translated, it gives CASSSGQHYEQYF.

The genes are TRBV4-2 and TRBJ1-2; TRBD1 is a possible D gene (5 bases). The CDR3 loop spans 16 amino acids. CDR1 and CDR2 from the germline V gene are LGHNA and YNFKEQ. The V and J ends lost 0 bases and 4 bases respectively, with 15 bases between them. The CDR3 sequence: CASSQEEGSPGYGYTF. Written as DNA, the CDR3 is TGTGCCAGCAGCCAAGAGGAGGGGAGTCCTGGCTATGGCTACACCTTC.

J is TRBJ2-3 and V is TRBV2, with 10 positions matching TRBD1. The length of the CDR3 is 14 residues. Looked up from germline, CDR1 is SNHLY and CDR2 is FYNNEI. The ends lost 10 bases at V and 3 bases at J; junction bases unmatched: 7. The CDR3 protein is CATGRTGGTDTQYF. CDR3 DNA sequence: TGTGCCACCGGACGGACAGGGGGTACAGATACGCAGTATTTT.

The chain has TRBV4-1 and TRBJ1-2, with 11 nucleotides matching TRBD1. This CDR3 spans 18 amino acids. Unmatched junction bases numbered 12, after V lost 3 bases and J lost 3 bases. Germline CDR1 reads MGHRA; CDR2 reads YSYEKL. The CDR3 protein is CASSHSVGTGGQDYGYTF. CDR3 DNA: TGCGCCAGCAGCCACAGCGTGGGGACAGGGGGGCAGGACTATGGCTACACCTTC.

The chain couples TRBV28 to TRBJ2-1; D unclear. Germline V gene data show CDR1 as MDHEN and CDR2 as SYDVKM. Trimming stripped 4 bases from V and 2 bases from J, with 12 bases between. There are 15 residues in the CDR3. CDR3 amino acids: CASSSPRFTYNEQFF. DNA for the CDR3: TGTGCCAGCAGTTCCCCGAGGTTCACCTACAATGAGCAGTTCTTC. Filled out from reference TRBV28 and TRBJ2-1, the complete variable domain reads DVKVTQSSRYLVKRTGEKVFLECVQDMDHENMFWYRQDPGLGLRLIYFSYDVKMKEKGDIPEGYSVSREKKERFSLILESASTNQTSMYLCASSSPRFTYNEQFFGPGTRLTVL.

The chain couples TRBV23-1 to TRBJ2-1; 12 bases map to TRBD2. TRBV23-1 has ORF status, its function being uncertain. The CDR3 totals 16 residues. The ends lost 3 bases at V and 6 bases at J; junction bases unmatched: 6. CDR3 in amino acids: CASSHRLAGAPNEQFF. The CDR3 region has the DNA TGCGCCAGCAGTCATCGACTAGCGGGAGCTCCCAATGAGCAGTTCTTC.

This clone was counted a single time. The J gene is TRBJ2-3, the V gene TRBV5-1; maybe TRBD2 (5 bases). Germline loops: CDR1 SGHRS, CDR2 YFSETQ. This CDR3 spans 16 amino acids. Trimming cost V 3 bases and J 5 bases, with 19 bases left between them. CDR3 loop: CASSSVVGAEGDTQYF. The CDR3 DNA sequence: TGCGCCAGCAGCTCTGTGGTGGGAGCAGAGGGAGATACGCAGTATTTT.

This chain connects TRBV7-8 to TRBJ2-3; 8 bases align to TRBD2. The V gene's germline CDR1 is SGHVS and CDR2 FQNEAQ. The CDR3 runs 16 residues. With V trimmed by 5 bases and J by 4 bases, 11 bases remained unmatched. The CDR3 loop reads CASSHGNGRVADTQYF. As DNA, the CDR3 is TGTGCCAGCAGCCACGGCAACGGGAGGGTTGCAGATACGCAGTATTTT.

The chain has TRBV27 and TRBJ1-2, with D possibly matching TRBD1 (5 bases). V gave up 0 bases and J gave up 8 bases, with 19 bases separating them. This CDR3 comprises 16 residues. Germline V gene data show CDR1 as MNHEY and CDR2 as SMNVEV (reference sequence). The CDR3 sequence is CASSLSYAPGLKGYTF. The CDR3 coding sequence is TGTGCCAGCAGTTTATCTTATGCCCCGGGGCTAAAGGGCTACACCTTC.

V and J are TRBV27 and TRBJ2-2; D is uncertain. This CDR3 comprises 14 residues. Trimming cost V 5 bases and J 4 bases, with 11 bases left between them. Per the germline V gene, CDR1 is MNHEY and CDR2 is SMNVEV (reference sequence). CDR3 region: CASSPRTGTGELFF. Written as DNA, the CDR3 is TGTGCCAGCAGTCCCCGGACGGGCACCGGGGAGCTGTTTTTT.

V usage is TRBV21-1 and J usage is TRBJ2-1; the table's D call, TRBD2, has no DNA check behind it. TRBV21-1 is a known pseudogene. This CDR3 has 18 amino acids. CDR3 nucleotide sequence: TGTGCCAGCAGCTCCCGTGAGGGAAGACTAGCGGGAGTTAATGAGCAGTTCTTC. It specifies CASSSREGRLAGVNEQFF.

The sample holds one count of this clone. The chain carries TRBV4-1 and TRBJ1-5, with D unresolved. The V gene lost 1 base and the J gene lost 5 bases, with 9 bases spanning the gap. Per germline, CDR1 MGHRA and CDR2 YSYEKL. CDR3 length: 14 residues. CDR3 nucleotide sequence: TGCGCCAGCAGCCAAGTAAGGGTTGATCAGCCCCAGCATTTT. Protein sequence: CASSQVRVDQPQHF.

This chain links TRBV28 with TRBJ1-2, with unresolved D. The CDR3 is 12 residues long. From germline, CDR1 is MDHEN and CDR2 SYDVKM. Between the trimmed V and J ends, which lost 8 bases and 8 bases, there was a span of 15 bases. The CDR3 reads CASGPRGGGYTF. CDR3 in DNA: TGTGCCAGCGGCCCCCGGGGTGGGGGCTACACCTTC.

This chain joins TRBV30 and TRBJ2-7; D possibly corresponds to TRBD2 (6 bases). Germline lookup yields CDR1 GTSNPN and CDR2 SVGIG (reference sequence). The CDR3 totals 15 residues. V was cut by 3 bases and J by 0 bases, with 15 bases left in between. CDR3 DNA sequence: TGTGCCTGGAGCTCGGGAGCGGTGAGCTCCTACGAGCAGTACTTC. Amino acids: CAWSSGAVSSYEQYF.